One sample yielded the 26 T cell receptor beta chains listed below, sequenced in a study of early T cells in non-severe SARS-CoV-2 infection. TCRdb recomputed calls from the 5' RACE reads with MiXCR, one row per CDR3 protein. This sample yields about 30,000 distinct CDR3 sequences, of which around 5% are seen a single time; around 3.7% belongs to the top ten. The sequencing sample was made of whole blood. The source is an adult who was a healthcare worker with PCR-confirmed SARS-CoV-2 infection or an uninfected control (not recorded which).

Only a few counts were recorded for this clonotype. V gene TRBV4-3 combines with J gene TRBJ1-4, with D possibly being TRBD1 (6 bases). This CDR3 is built from 14 residues. Germline CDR1 and CDR2: LGHNA and YSLEER. Trimming shortened V by 4 bases and J by 5 bases, and 11 bases separated the two germline ends. CDR3 nucleotides: TGCGCCAGCAGCCGATACACAGGGAATGAAAAACTGTTTTTT. Encoded protein: CASSRYTGNEKLFF.

This clonotype was observed a few times. This sequence joins TRBV11-2 and TRBJ2-7; D unresolved. The CDR3 has 14 amino acids. V was shortened by 1 base and J by 1 base, with 8 bases between the two germline ends. Germline-derived CDR1 and CDR2 are SGHAT and FQNNGV. CDR3 loop: CASSLGWRSYEQYF. DNA of the CDR3: TGTGCCAGCAGCTTAGGGTGGCGGTCCTACGAGCAGTACTTC.

This clonotype is labeled as medium-sized. CDR3 sequence (DNA): TGTGCCAGCAGCCGAGGGACTAGCGGCTCCTACGAGCAGTACTTC. It translates to CASSRGTSGSYEQYF. V gene TRBV27 combines with J gene TRBJ2-7; 11 bases agree with TRBD2. CDR1 MNHEY and CDR2 SMNVEV come from the germline V gene (reference sequence). Trimming cost V 6 bases and J 0 bases; bases outside gene matches: 4. This CDR3 has 15 amino acids.

The chain carries TRBV2 and TRBJ2-1; 11 nucleotides align to TRBD1. With 8 bases clipped from V and 8 bases from J, the junction kept 2 bases outside the gene matches. Looked up from germline, CDR1 is SNHLY and CDR2 is FYNNEI. This CDR3 spans 12 amino acids. Here the CDR3 DNA reads TGTGCCAGCGGGGGACAGGGGGATGAGCAGTTCTTC. Translation: CASGGQGDEQFF. Drawing the rest from reference TRBV2 and TRBJ2-1, the complete variable domain is EPEVTQTPSHQVTQMGQEVILRCVPISNHLYFYWYRQILGQKVEFLVSFYNNEISEKSEIFDDQFSVERPDGSNFTLKIRSTKLEDSAMYFCASGGQGDEQFFGPGTRLTVL.

V is TRBV7-9 and J is TRBJ1-5, with D tentatively TRBD1 (5 bases). The CDR3 runs to 15 residues. CDR1 and CDR2 (germline): SEHNR, FQNEAQ (reference sequence). V shed 5 bases and J shed 5 bases, with 16 bases lying between them. The CDR3 loop is CASSDRDGGDQPQHF. CDR3 in DNA: TGTGCCAGCAGCGACAGAGATGGGGGGGATCAGCCCCAGCATTTT. Full variable domain (missing parts from reference TRBV7-9 and TRBJ1-5): DTGVSQNPRHKITKRGQNVTFRCDPISEHNRLYWYRQTLGQGPEFLTYFQNEAQLEKSRLLSDRFSAERPKGSFSTLEIQRTEQGDSAMYLCASSDRDGGDQPQHFGDGTRLSIL.

This clonotype showed up many times. The chain couples TRBV4-2 to TRBJ2-1; 10 nucleotides agree with TRBD2. Germline lookup yields CDR1 LGHNA and CDR2 YNFKEQ. The CDR3 sequence is 18 residues long. The ends lost 5 bases at V and 3 bases at J; junction bases unmatched: 13. CDR3 DNA: TGTGCCAGCAGCAGCAGAATCCTAGCGGGAGACTTCTACAATGAGCAGTTCTTC. Residues: CASSSRILAGDFYNEQFF.

This clonotype has at least ten counts. V is TRBV12-3 or TRBV12-4 and J is TRBJ2-1; 12 bases are shared with TRBD2. This CDR3 contains 17 residues. With 2 bases clipped from V and 8 bases from J, the junction kept 10 bases outside the gene matches. CDR3 sequence (DNA): TGTGCCAGCAGTTTAATGACTAGCGGGAGAAAAGCCCATGAGCAGTTCTTC. Translated: CASSLMTSGRKAHEQFF.

In this sample, this clonotype turned up many times. The J gene is TRBJ2-7, the V gene TRBV6-5; no firm D call. Germline V gene sequence: CDR1 MNHEY, CDR2 SVGAGI. The ends were cut back, 0 bases at V and 6 bases at J, with 12 bases in the middle. The length of the CDR3 is 14 residues. CDR3 protein: CASSYSQFSREQYF. CDR3 bases: TGTGCCAGCAGTTACTCCCAGTTTTCCCGCGAGCAGTACTTC.

Judged by abundance, this clonotype is medium-sized (0.01 to 0.1%). The chain joins TRBV7-3 to TRBJ2-1; 8 bases align to TRBD1. The CDR3 runs 14 residues. J was trimmed by 6 bases and V by 5 bases; bases with no gene match: 6. CDR1 SGHTA and CDR2 FQGTGA come from the germline V gene. CDR3 DNA: TGTGCCAGCAGCAGAGACAGGGGTGGCAATGAGCAGTTCTTC. Translating gives CASSRDRGGNEQFF.

This clonotype was seen more than once but under ten times. V and J are TRBV27 and TRBJ2-1; 8 bases are shared with TRBD2. The trim removed 3 bases at V and 4 bases at J, leaving 5 bases unmatched. CDR3 length: 15 amino acids. The germline gives CDR1 MNHEY, CDR2 SMNVEV (reference sequence). The CDR3 DNA follows: TGTGCCAGCAGTTTTTCGGGAGGGATTTACAATGAGCAGTTCTTC. Its translation: CASSFSGGIYNEQFF.

This clonotype showed up just a few times. The chain joins TRBV6-6 to TRBJ2-7; TRBD2 matches at 7 bases. Germline V CDR1 and CDR2: MNHNY, SVGAGI (reference sequence). CDR3 size: 15 residues. Germline trimming cut 7 bases from V and 2 bases from J; bases unmatched to any gene: 11. The CDR3 DNA reads as TGTGCCAGCACCACTGGGAGCGGGGATCCCTACGAGCAGTACTTC. Its translation is CASTTGSGDPYEQYF.

This clonotype came up many times. The chain is built from TRBV28 and TRBJ1-2, with 9 nucleotides matching TRBD1. From germline, CDR1 is MDHEN and CDR2 SYDVKM. The CDR3 has 14 amino acids. V gave up 5 bases and J gave up 4 bases; unmatched junction bases: 5. CDR3 in amino acids: CASSTRQGGYGYTF. Written as DNA, the CDR3 is TGTGCCAGCAGTACCCGACAGGGGGGCTATGGCTACACCTTC.

This clonotype was found a few times. The V and J genes are TRBV20-1 and TRBJ2-7, with TRBD1 identical over 10 bases. The CDR3 sequence is 13 residues long. The germline CDR1 and CDR2 sequences are DFQATT and SNEGSKA (reference sequence). V lost 6 bases, J lost 4 bases, and 6 bases stayed unmatched. The CDR3, as DNA: TGCAGTGCCCCGACGGGACAGGGGTACGAGCAGTACTTC. Its protein is CSAPTGQGYEQYF.

This chain links TRBV5-1 with TRBJ2-7; 7 bases agree with TRBD1. The CDR3 totals 15 residues. With V trimmed by 3 bases and J by 2 bases, 8 bases remained unmatched. Per the germline V gene, CDR1 is SGHRS and CDR2 is YFSETQ. CDR3 coding DNA: TGCGCCAGCAGCTCCGGACAGGTCAGGGCCTACGAGCAGTACTTC. Translating gives CASSSGQVRAYEQYF.

Ten or more counts support this clonotype. V usage is TRBV4-1 and J usage is TRBJ2-1; D is uncertain. V lost 0 bases and J lost 8, with 5 bases in between. The CDR3 covers 12 residues. Germline loops: CDR1 MGHRA, CDR2 YSYEKL. The CDR3: CASSQDSDEQFF. The CDR3 DNA is TGCGCCAGCAGCCAAGACTCCGATGAGCAGTTCTTC.

This clonotype was recorded many times. The chain combines TRBV27 with TRBJ2-7; the match to TRBD1 covers 9 bases. The CDR3 runs to 17 residues. The junction had 10 bases not matched to a gene; V was cut back by 2 bases and J by 2 bases. Germline CDR1 is MNHEY and CDR2 is SMNVEV (reference sequence). CDR3 residues: CASSLNEPGQGTYEQYF. The CDR3 region has the DNA TGTGCCAGCAGTTTAAATGAACCGGGACAGGGCACCTACGAGCAGTACTTC.

This clonotype appeared many times. V gene TRBV28 combines with J gene TRBJ2-1, with D possibly being TRBD1 or TRBD2 (5 bases each). V dropped 5 bases and J dropped 2 bases, with 13 bases sitting between them. CDR3 length: 15 amino acids. CDR1 is MDHEN and CDR2 is SYDVKM in the germline V gene. CDR3 region: CASSASQGPYNEQFF. Written as DNA, the CDR3 is TGTGCCAGCAGTGCTAGCCAGGGTCCCTACAATGAGCAGTTCTTC.

In this sample, this clonotype turned up many times. The CDR3 is CASSLSDVVTYEQYF. The CDR3 coding sequence is TGTGCCAGCAGTTTATCGGACGTTGTAACCTACGAGCAGTACTTC. The chain has TRBV27 and TRBJ2-7; D unclear. V shed 0 bases and J shed 2 bases, with 11 bases lying between them. Germline values: CDR1 MNHEY, CDR2 SMNVEV (reference sequence). This CDR3 has 15 residues.

In its sample, this clonotype was seen many times. A read error may produce the germline difference seen at one junction end. This sequence joins TRBV7-2 and TRBJ2-4; no firm D call. This CDR3 comprises 11 residues. In germline, CDR1 is SGHTA, CDR2 FQGNSA. The CDR3 loop reads CASSLGTVRAF. The CDR3 bases are TGTGCCAGCAGCTTAGGGACGGTACGAGCCTTC. Looking up the rest from reference TRBV7-2 and TRBJ2-4 gives the full variable domain: GAGVSQSPSNKVTEKGKDVELRCDPISGHTALYWYRQSLGQGLEFLIYFQGNSAPDKSGLPSDRFSAERTGGSVSTLTIQRTQQEDSAVYLCASSLGTVRAFGAGTRLSVL.

The CDR3 coding sequence is TGTGCCTGCAACCCCGGGACTAGCGGGATCAATGAGCAGTTCTTC. Translating it yields CACNPGTSGINEQFF. The J gene is TRBJ2-1, the V gene TRBV12-3 or TRBV12-4, with TRBD2 matching 13 bases. The CDR3 spans 15 residues. Trimming at V came to 11 bases and at J to 6 bases, leaving 10 bases not matched to a gene.

J is TRBJ2-1 and V is TRBV25-1, with D unresolved. V shed 1 base and J shed 0 bases, with 4 bases lying between them. CDR1 is MGHDK, CDR2 SYGVNS, per germline. The CDR3 consists of 14 residues. The CDR3 loop is CASSESYSYNEQFF. In nucleotides, the CDR3 is TGTGCCAGCAGTGAATCTTACTCCTACAATGAGCAGTTCTTC. Full variable domain (remainder filled in from reference TRBV25-1 and TRBJ2-1): EADIYQTPRYLVIGTGKKITLECSQTMGHDKMYWYQQDPGMELHLIHYSYGVNSTEKGDLSSESTVSRIRTEHFPLTLESARPSHTSQYLCASSESYSYNEQFFGPGTRLTVL.

This clonotype was detected many times. The chain employs TRBV28 and TRBJ2-3; D is uncertain. The germline V gene has CDR1 MDHEN and CDR2 SYDVKM. The V end was cut by 1 base, the J end by 1 base, with 12 bases between. This CDR3 is 16 amino acids long. The CDR3 DNA is TGTGCCAGCAGTTTATCGTGGGGTAGTGGCACAGATACGCAGTATTTT. Protein product: CASSLSWGSGTDTQYF. Variable domain in full (rest from reference TRBV28 and TRBJ2-3): DVKVTQSSRYLVKRTGEKVFLECVQDMDHENMFWYRQDPGLGLRLIYFSYDVKMKEKGDIPEGYSVSREKKERFSLILESASTNQTSMYLCASSLSWGSGTDTQYFGPGTRLTVL.

This clonotype was observed at least ten times. The chain links TRBV28 to TRBJ2-7; TRBD1 or TRBD2 may be the D gene (6 bases each). Germline V gene data show CDR1 as MDHEN and CDR2 as SYDVKM. Trimming removed 4 bases at V and 5 bases at J, with 18 bases between. This CDR3 contains 15 residues. CDR3 nucleotides: TGTGCCAGCAGTTCCCTCGCGGAGGGGGATCACGAGCAGTACTTC. It is translated as CASSSLAEGDHEQYF.

This clonotype was counted only a few times. The chain employs TRBV29-1 and TRBJ2-5; no reliable D call. The V gene's germline CDR1 is SQVTM and CDR2 ANQGSEA. The CDR3 has 14 residues. Deletions cut 4 bases from V and 1 base from J, with 13 bases between. The CDR3 here is CSVGRPQFQETQYF. In DNA form, the CDR3 reads TGCAGCGTTGGTCGTCCCCAATTCCAAGAGACCCAGTACTTC.

This chain connects TRBV28 to TRBJ2-7, with no clear D. The CDR3 runs 14 residues. The V end lost 2 bases, the J end lost 2 bases, and 10 bases lay between the germline ends. The germline CDR1 and CDR2 sequences are MDHEN and SYDVKM. The CDR3 DNA follows: TGTGCCAGCAGTTTAATTTGGGGTACCTACGAGCAGTACTTC. It encodes CASSLIWGTYEQYF.

The chain carries TRBV7-3 and TRBJ1-4; D uncertain. The CDR3 is 15 amino acids. Germline lookup yields CDR1 SGHTA and CDR2 FQGTGA. Deletions cut 2 bases from V and 3 bases from J, with 10 bases between. The CDR3 nucleotides read TGTGCCAGCAGCTTATCGGCAGACCCTAATGAAAAACTGTTTTTT. Translating it yields CASSLSADPNEKLFF.